This record concerns one TCR beta chain sequence. No cognate antigen has been identified for it. No qualities accompany the bases; no much larger clone lies one base away. This sample is part of a study of T cell responses to AZD1222 COVID-19 vaccine (dated by TCRdb to about 2021). Context from the whole study: Because spike-specific TCR depth and breadth did not differ between the two schedules, AZD1222 recipients who got a second dose at roughly 4 weeks were pooled with those who got a second dose at roughly 12 weeks. Trial participants were enrolled by age into 18-55, 56-69 and 70-plus year subgroups, with approximately 150, 28 and 58 TCR-sequenced participants respectively. TCR sequencing was performed for about 250 trial participants, of whom roughly 200 were given two doses of AZD1222 and some 26 were given two doses of MenACWY control vaccine.

The CDR3 regions of human TCRbeta chains were analyzed by immunosequencing. On the study's bioinformatics: Repertoire TCRs were matched against a reference library of SARS-CoV-2-specific TCRs generated with the MIRA antigen-specificity platform. Breadth was defined as the fraction of unique TCRs that were SARS-CoV-2-associated, and depth was defined as the fraction of total T cells that were SARS-CoV-2-associated. Each spike-specific TCR was assigned to its reactive spike region and to a CD4 or CD8 class using the MIRA data. Log10-transformed breadth and depth values were compared by one-way ANOVA with Sidak's multiple comparisons tests. Sourced from immuneACCESS, this table was stored by TCRdb with only in-frame sequences that have V and J called. A share of the clones is absent; for the studies checked, an unresolved V gene accounts for under half, and the remainder has no known explanation. V and J calls and clone size are given by that table; D and trimming were obtained from the DNA. The sample data list 110,000 to 150,000 clones, and about 86% of these were observed just once. The ten most abundant clones make up roughly 3.8% of the sample.

The germline V gene provides CDR1 MNHEY and CDR2 SVGAGI. From its cysteine to its phenylalanine, the CDR3 spans 14 amino acids. Only CDR3 DNA is held: 42 bases, read in frame from base 1. Trimming takes 2 bases from V and 2 bases from J, and the germline ends sit 7 bases apart. Paper-wide results and their limitations: Only a handful of AZD1222 recipients were SARS-CoV-2 seropositive at baseline, limiting conclusions about previously exposed vaccinees. In the small 56-69-year group, the increase in depth fell short of significance, most likely because of low power. Participants were mostly white British, with more females than males. The authors suggested clonal diversity may have been underestimated. The whole spike protein was spanned by vaccine-associated CD4 TCRs, and dominant responses were seen in regions 160-218 and 743-854. After two AZD1222 doses, both the breadth and the depth of spike-specific TCRs were significantly higher than at day 0 and than in MenACWY recipients. Epitopes outside the regions mutated in the B.1.351 and B.1.1.7 variants were reportedly recognized by nearly half of the unique spike-specific TCRs. Because no day 14 peak-response samples were available, the repertoires could be characterized only after the peak T cell response.

The sample's time point, from its label and the paper: baseline before first vaccination. Samples from vaccinated people were obtained from the UK trials COV001 and COV002, which included a single-blind randomized controlled phase 2/3 trial of AZD1222 (ChAdOx1 nCoV-19) in healthy adults. For TCRbeta chain sequencing, PBMC samples from trial participants were taken at day 0 and at day 28 after the second dose. In this chain, TRBV6-5 is recombined with TRBJ2-4, with a weak D call of TRBD2 (6 bases match). The receptor comes from an adult in good health. The sample was peripheral blood, taken on day 0 of AZD1222 vaccination. The nucleotides read TGTGCCAGCAGTTACGGGGGGTCCAAAAACATTCAGTACTTC. The translation is CASSYGGSKNIQYF.